This paragraph covers one T cell receptor (beta chain) sequence. The target antigen is unknown. This sample is drawn from a study of cytomegalovirus exposure and HLA in healthy donors. Study-level findings and limits: With further analysis later on, most CMV-associated TCR beta chains appeared HLA-restricted.

CDR1 is LNHNV and CDR2 is YYDKDF in the germline V gene (reference sequence). CDR3 length: 16 amino acids. With 6 bases clipped from V and 5 bases from J, the junction kept 10 bases outside the gene matches. 60 Vbeta and 13 Jbeta primers were used in PCR. This table comes from immunoSEQ multiplex PCR, and its TCRdb copy is limited to in-frame clones, with some not included. Here the sample spans some 150,000 clones, around 80% being singletons. The clonotype comes from a young man in good health and CMV-seronegative. The V call is TRBV15, the J call TRBJ1-5; 10 nucleotides agree with TRBD1. The source material was PBMCs. As DNA, the CDR3 is TGTGCCACCAGTGACAGGGGGCGGCTAATCCATCAGCCCCAGCATTTT. Its protein product is CATSDRGRLIHQPQHF.